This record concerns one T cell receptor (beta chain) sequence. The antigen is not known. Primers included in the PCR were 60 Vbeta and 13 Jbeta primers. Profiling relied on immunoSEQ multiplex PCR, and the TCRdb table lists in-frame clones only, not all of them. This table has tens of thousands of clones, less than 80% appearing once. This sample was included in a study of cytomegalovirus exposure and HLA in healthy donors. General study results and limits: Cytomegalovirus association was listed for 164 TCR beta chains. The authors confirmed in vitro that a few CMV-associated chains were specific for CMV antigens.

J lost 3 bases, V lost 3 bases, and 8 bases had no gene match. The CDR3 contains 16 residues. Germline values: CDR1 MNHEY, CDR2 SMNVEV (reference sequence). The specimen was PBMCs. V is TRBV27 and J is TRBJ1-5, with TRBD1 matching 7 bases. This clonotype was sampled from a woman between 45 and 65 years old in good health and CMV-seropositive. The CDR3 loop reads CASSFSAGQINQPQHF. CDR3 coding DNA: TGTGCCAGCAGTTTTTCCGCGGGACAGATCAATCAGCCCCAGCATTTT.